The entry that follows covers one T cell receptor (beta chain) sequence. Profiled with immunoSEQ multiplex PCR; TCRdb holds only in-frame clones, not every one. The sample has approximately 140,000 clones, approximately 85% seen once. This sample was included in a study of blood T cell repertoires in COVID-19. Germline trimming cut 1 base from V and 1 base from J; bases unmatched to any gene: 10. The CDR3 spans 18 residues. The germline V gene has CDR1 MGHRA and CDR2 YSYEKL. This chain joins TRBV4-1 and TRBJ1-2; 9 bases are a match to TRBD1. Specimen: PBMCs or T cells enriched from blood (not recorded which). The sequence was obtained from a woman aged 50 to 65 with acute COVID-19. CDR3 protein: CASSQGGPGQGNNYGYTF. The CDR3 bases are TGCGCCAGCAGCCAAGGTGGGCCGGGACAGGGAAATAACTATGGCTACACCTTC.